One TCR beta chain is described in this entry. Its antigen is not identified. Germline CDR1 and CDR2: LGHNA and YSLEER. CDR3 length: 13 amino acids. The V end was cut by 0 bases, the J end by 4 bases, with 6 bases between. This sample stems from a study of T cell responses to AZD1222 COVID-19 vaccine. Findings and limits, study-wide: Unmutated variant regions are reportedly the target of nearly half of TCRs that are spike-specific. A mostly white British donor set with more females was recruited, and clonal diversity was possibly underestimated.

Libraries were prepared by immunoSEQ multiplex PCR; TCRdb keeps only in-frame clonotypes and omits some of them. The repertoire has 190,000 or so clones, 93% of them found once; the top ten carry about 1%. The clonotype comes from an adult who received the AZD1222 COVID-19 vaccine. Sequenced here: peripheral blood, sampled 28 days after the second AZD1222 dose. The chain combines TRBV4-3 with TRBJ1-2; D uncertain. Here the CDR3 reads CASSQEAGYGYTF. The DNA of the CDR3 is TGCGCCAGCAGCCAAGAAGCAGGCTATGGCTACACCTTC.